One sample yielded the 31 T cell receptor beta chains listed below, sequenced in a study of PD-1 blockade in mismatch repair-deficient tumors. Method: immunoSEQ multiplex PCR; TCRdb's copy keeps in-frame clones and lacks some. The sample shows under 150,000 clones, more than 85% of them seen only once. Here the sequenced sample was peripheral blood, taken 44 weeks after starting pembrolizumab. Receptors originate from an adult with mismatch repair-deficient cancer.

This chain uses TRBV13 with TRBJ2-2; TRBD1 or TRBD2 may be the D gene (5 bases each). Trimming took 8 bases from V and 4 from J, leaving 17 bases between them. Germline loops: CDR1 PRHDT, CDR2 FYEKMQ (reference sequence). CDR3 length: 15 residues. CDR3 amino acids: CASGTGRRGTGELFF. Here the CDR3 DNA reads TGTGCCAGCGGAACGGGACGGCGCGGCACCGGGGAGCTGTTTTTT.

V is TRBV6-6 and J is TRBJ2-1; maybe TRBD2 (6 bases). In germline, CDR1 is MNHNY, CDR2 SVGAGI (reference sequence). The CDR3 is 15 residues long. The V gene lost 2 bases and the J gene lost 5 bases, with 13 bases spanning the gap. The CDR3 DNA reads TGTGCCAGCAGTTACACCGGGAGAATCCACAATGAGCAGTTCTTC. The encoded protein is CASSYTGRIHNEQFF.

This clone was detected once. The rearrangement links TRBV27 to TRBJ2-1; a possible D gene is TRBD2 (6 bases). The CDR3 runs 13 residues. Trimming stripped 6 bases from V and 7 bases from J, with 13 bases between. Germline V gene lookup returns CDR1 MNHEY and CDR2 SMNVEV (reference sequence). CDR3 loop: CASSAGLFNEQFF. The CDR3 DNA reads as TGTGCCAGCAGCGCGGGACTTTTTAATGAGCAGTTCTTC.

The CDR3 is CASRTSYYSGEGLSYEQYF. CDR3 DNA: TGTGCCAGCAGGACCTCCTACTATTCGGGGGAGGGCCTTTCCTACGAGCAGTACTTC. V and J are TRBV11-2 and TRBJ2-7; 7 nucleotides match TRBD2. There are 19 residues in the CDR3. CDR1 and CDR2 (germline): SGHAT, FQNNGV. V gave up 6 bases and J gave up 1 base; unmatched junction bases: 21.

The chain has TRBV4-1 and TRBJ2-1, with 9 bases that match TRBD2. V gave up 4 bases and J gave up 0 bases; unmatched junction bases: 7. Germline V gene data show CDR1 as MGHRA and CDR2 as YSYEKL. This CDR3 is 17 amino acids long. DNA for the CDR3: TGCGCCAGCAGCCCCCGGACTAGCGAAAGCTCCTACAATGAGCAGTTCTTC. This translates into CASSPRTSESSYNEQFF.

The CDR3, as DNA: TGTGCCAGCAAAAAAGGACAAGTCTCCTACGAGCAGTACTTC. Translated: CASKKGQVSYEQYF. This chain connects TRBV7-7 to TRBJ2-7; a possible D gene is TRBD1 (5 bases). There are 14 residues in the CDR3. V was pared by 7 bases and J by 0 bases, with 13 bases between. Germline-derived CDR1 and CDR2 are SSHAT and FNYEAQ (reference sequence).

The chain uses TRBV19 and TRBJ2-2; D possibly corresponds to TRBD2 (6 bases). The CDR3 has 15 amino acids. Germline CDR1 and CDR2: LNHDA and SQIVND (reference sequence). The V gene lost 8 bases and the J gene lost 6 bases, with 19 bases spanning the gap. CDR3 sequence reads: CASSATAGGAGELFF. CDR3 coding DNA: TGTGCCAGTTCAGCGACAGCCGGCGGGGCCGGGGAGCTGTTTTTT. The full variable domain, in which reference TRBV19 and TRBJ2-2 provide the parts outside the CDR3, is DGGITQSPKYLFRKEGQNVTLSCEQNLNHDAMYWYRQDPGQGLRLIYYSQIVNDFQKGDIAEGYSVSREKKESFPLTVTSAQKNPTAFYLCASSATAGGAGELFFGEGSRLTVL.

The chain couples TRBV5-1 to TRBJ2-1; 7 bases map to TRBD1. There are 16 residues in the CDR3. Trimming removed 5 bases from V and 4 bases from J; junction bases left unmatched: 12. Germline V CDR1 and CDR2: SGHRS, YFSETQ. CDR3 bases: TGCGCCAGCAGGGAAGAAGGGGGCAGGGGGTACAATGAGCAGTTCTTC. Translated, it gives CASREEGGRGYNEQFF.

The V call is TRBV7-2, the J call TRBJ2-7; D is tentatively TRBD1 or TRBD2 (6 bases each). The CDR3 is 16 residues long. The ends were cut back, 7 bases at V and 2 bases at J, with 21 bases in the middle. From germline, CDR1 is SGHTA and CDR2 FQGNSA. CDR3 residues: CASTPQRLGGPYEQYF. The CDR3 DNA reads TGTGCCAGCACCCCACAGAGGCTCGGGGGCCCCTACGAGCAGTACTTC.

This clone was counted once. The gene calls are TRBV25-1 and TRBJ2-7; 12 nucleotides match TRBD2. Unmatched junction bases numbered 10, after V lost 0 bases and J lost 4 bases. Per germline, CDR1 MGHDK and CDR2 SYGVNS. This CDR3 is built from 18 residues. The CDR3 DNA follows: TGTGCCAGCAGTGAATATCCTAAGGGACTAGCGGGCGAGTACGAGCAGTACTTC. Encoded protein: CASSEYPKGLAGEYEQYF.

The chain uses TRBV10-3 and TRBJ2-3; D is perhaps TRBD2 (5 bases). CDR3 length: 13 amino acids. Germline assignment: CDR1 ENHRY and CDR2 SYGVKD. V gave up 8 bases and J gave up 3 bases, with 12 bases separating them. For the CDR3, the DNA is TGTGCCATCCGAGCGGTGATAACAGATACGCAGTATTTT. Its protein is CAIRAVITDTQYF.

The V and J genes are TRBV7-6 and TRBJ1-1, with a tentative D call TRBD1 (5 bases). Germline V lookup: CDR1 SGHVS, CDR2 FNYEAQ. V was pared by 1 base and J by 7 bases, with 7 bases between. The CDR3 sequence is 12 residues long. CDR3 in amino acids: CASSLGDGEAFF. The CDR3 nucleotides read TGTGCCAGCAGCTTAGGGGACGGTGAAGCTTTCTTT.

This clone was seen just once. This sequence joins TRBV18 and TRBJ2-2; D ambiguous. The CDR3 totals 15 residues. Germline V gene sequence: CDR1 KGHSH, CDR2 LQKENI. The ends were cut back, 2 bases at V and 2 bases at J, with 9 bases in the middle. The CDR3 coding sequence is TGTGCCAGCTCACCAGTCGCGGCCAACACCGGGGAGCTGTTTTTT. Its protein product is CASSPVAANTGELFF.

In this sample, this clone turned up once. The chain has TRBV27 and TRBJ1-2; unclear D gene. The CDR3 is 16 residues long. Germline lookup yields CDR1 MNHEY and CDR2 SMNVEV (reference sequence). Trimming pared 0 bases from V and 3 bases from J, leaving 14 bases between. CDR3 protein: CASSLSRRGSYYGYTF. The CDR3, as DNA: TGTGCCAGCAGTTTATCCCGCCGAGGCTCCTACTATGGCTACACCTTC.

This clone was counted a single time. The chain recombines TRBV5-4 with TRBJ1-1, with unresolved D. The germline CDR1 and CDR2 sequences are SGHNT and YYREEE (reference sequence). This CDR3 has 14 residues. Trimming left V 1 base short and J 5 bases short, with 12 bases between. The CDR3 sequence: CASSLPGRRTEAFF. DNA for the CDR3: TGTGCCAGCAGCTTGCCGGGGAGAAGGACTGAAGCTTTCTTT.

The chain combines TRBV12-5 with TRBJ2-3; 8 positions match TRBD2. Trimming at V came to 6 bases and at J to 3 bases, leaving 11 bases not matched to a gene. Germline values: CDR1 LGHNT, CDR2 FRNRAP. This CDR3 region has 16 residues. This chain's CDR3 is CASGETRLAKTDTQYF. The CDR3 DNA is TGTGCTAGTGGCGAAACTCGACTAGCGAAAACAGATACGCAGTATTTT.

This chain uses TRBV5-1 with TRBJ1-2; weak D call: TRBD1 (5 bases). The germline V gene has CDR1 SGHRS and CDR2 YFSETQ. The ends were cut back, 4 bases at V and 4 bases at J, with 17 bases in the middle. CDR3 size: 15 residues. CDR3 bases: TGCGCCAGCAGCCTAAGGCCTGGGGGAGGCTATGGCTACACCTTC. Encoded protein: CASSLRPGGGYGYTF. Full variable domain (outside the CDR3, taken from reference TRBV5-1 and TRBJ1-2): KAGVTQTPRYLIKTRGQQVTLSCSPISGHRSVSWYQQTPGQGLQFLFEYFSETQRNKGNFPGRFSGRQFSNSRSEMNVSTLELGDSALYLCASSLRPGGGYGYTFGSGTRLTVV.

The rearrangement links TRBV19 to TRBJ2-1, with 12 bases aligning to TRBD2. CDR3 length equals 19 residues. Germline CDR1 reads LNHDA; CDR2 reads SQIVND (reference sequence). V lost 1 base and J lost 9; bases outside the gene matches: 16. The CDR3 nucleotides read TGTGCCAGTAGTATAGCCCCTCTCCTAGCGGGAGGGCCCAAATTTGAGCAGTTCTTC. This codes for CASSIAPLLAGGPKFEQFF.

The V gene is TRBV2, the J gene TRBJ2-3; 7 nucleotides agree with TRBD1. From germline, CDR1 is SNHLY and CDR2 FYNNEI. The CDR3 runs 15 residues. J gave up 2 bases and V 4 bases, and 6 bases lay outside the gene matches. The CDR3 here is CASSARDRITDTQYF. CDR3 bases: TGTGCCAGCAGTGCAAGGGACAGAATCACAGATACGCAGTATTTT.

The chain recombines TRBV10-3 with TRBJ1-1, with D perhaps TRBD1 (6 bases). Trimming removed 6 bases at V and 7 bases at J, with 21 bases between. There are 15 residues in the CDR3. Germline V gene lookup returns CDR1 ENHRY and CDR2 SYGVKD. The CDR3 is CAISPGGGTGNEAFF. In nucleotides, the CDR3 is TGTGCCATCAGCCCGGGGGGGGGAACAGGGAATGAAGCTTTCTTT.

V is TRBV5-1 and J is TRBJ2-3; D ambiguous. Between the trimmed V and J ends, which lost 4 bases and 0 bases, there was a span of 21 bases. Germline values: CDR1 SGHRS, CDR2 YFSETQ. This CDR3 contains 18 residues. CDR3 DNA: TGCGCCAGCAGCCAGGAAGGTTTCTGGCTTTCGAGCACAGATACGCAGTATTTT. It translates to CASSQEGFWLSSTDTQYF.

As DNA, the CDR3 is TGTGCCAGCAGTTCCCTCCGACAGGGGGGGAATCTATACGAGCAGTACTTC. This sequence encodes CASSSLRQGGNLYEQYF. The chain recombines TRBV27 with TRBJ2-7; 9 bases align to TRBD1. The CDR3 loop spans 17 amino acids. Germline V gives CDR1 MNHEY, CDR2 SMNVEV (reference sequence). With V trimmed by 4 bases and J by 4 bases, 14 bases remained unmatched.

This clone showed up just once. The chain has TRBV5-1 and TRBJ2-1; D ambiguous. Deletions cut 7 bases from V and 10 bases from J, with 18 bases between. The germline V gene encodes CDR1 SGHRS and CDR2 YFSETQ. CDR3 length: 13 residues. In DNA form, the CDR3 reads TGCGCCAGCCAAAAAAAAGGGTACTACGAGCAGTTCTTC. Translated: CASQKKGYYEQFF.

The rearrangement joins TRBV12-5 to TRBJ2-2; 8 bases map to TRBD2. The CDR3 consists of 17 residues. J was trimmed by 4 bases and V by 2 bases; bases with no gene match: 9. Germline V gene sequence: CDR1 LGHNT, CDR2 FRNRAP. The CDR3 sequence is CASGLSFLAGFTGELFF. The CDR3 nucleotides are TGTGCTAGTGGTTTGTCGTTCCTAGCGGGTTTCACCGGGGAGCTGTTTTTT.

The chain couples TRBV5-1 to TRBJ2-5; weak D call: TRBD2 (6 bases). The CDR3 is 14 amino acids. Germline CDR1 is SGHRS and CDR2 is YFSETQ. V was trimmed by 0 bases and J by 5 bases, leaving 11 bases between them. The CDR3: CASSLVSAGETQYF. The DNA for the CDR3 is TGCGCCAGCAGCTTGGTGTCAGCGGGCGAGACCCAGTACTTC.

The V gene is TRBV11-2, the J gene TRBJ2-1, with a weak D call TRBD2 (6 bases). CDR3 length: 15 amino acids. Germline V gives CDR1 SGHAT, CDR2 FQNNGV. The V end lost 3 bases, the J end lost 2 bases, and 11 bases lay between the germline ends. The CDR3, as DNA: TGTGCCAGCAGCTTGCGGGACTCCACCTACAATGAGCAGTTCTTC. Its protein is CASSLRDSTYNEQFF.

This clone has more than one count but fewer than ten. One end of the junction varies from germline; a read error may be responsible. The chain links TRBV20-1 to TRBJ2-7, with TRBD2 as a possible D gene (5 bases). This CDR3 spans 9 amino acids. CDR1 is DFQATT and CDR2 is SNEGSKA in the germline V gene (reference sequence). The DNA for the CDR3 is TGTAAGCGGTCCTACGAGCAGTACTTC. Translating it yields CKRSYEQYF.

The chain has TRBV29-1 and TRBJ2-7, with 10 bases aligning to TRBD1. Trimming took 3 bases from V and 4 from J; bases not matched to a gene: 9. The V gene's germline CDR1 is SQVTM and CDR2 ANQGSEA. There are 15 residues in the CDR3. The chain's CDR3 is CSVEAIRDRGYEQYF. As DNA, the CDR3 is TGCAGCGTTGAGGCTATCCGGGACAGGGGATACGAGCAGTACTTC.

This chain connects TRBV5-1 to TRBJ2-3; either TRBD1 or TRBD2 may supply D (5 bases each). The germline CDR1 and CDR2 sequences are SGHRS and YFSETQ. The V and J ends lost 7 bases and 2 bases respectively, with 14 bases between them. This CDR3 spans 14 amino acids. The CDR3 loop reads CASSPRGDTDTQYF. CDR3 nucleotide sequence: TGCGCCAGCTCCCCGAGGGGTGACACAGATACGCAGTATTTT. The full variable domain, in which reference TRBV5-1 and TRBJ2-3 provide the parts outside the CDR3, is KAGVTQTPRYLIKTRGQQVTLSCSPISGHRSVSWYQQTPGQGLQFLFEYFSETQRNKGNFPGRFSGRQFSNSRSEMNVSTLELGDSALYLCASSPRGDTDTQYFGPGTRLTVL.

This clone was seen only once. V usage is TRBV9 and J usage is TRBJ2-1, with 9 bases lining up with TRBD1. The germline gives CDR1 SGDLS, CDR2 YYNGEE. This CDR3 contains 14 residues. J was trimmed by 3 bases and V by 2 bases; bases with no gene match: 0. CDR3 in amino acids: CASSVTGGYNEQFF. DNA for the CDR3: TGTGCCAGCAGCGTGACAGGGGGCTACAATGAGCAGTTCTTC.

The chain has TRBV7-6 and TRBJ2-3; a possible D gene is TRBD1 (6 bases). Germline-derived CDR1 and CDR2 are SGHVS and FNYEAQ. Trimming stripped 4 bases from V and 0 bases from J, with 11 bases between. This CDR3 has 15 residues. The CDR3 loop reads CASSSRQASTDTQYF. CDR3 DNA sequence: TGTGCCAGCAGCTCTAGACAGGCTAGCACAGATACGCAGTATTTT.